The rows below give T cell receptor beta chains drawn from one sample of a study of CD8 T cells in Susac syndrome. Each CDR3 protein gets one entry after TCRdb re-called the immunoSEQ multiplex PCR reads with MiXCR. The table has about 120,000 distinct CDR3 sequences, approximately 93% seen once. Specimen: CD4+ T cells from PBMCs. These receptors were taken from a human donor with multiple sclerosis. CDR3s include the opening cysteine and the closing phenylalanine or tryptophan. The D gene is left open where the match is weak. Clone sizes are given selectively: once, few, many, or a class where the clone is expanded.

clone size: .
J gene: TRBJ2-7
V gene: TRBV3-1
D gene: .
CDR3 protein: CASSRVQGTEQYF
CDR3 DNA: TGTGCCAGCAGCCGCGTCCAAGGTACCGAGCAGTACTTC

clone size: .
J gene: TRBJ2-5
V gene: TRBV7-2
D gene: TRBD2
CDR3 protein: CASSPRRLAGSETQYF
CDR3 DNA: TGTGCCAGCAGCCCTAGACGACTAGCGGGTAGCGAGACCCAGTACTTC

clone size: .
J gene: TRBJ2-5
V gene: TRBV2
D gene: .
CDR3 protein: CASKRVGETQYF
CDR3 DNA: TGTGCCAGCAAAAGGGTAGGAGAGACCCAGTACTTC

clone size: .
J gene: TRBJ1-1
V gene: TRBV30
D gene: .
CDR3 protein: CAWSPHRDTEAFF
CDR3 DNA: TGTGCCTGGAGTCCACACAGAGACACTGAAGCTTTCTTT

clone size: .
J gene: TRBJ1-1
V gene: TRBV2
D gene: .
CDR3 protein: CASSVQGGHTEAFF
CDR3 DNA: TGTGCCAGCAGTGTTCAAGGTGGGCACACTGAAGCTTTCTTT

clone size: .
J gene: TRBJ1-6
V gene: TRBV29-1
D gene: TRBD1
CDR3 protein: CSVEDRKGTGNSPLHF
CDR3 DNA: TGCAGCGTTGAAGATCGGAAGGGGACAGGCAATTCACCCCTCCACTTT

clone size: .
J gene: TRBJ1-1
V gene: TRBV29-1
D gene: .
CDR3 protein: CSVTGTHMNTEAFF
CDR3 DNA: TGCAGCGTTACCGGGACACACATGAACACTGAAGCTTTCTTT

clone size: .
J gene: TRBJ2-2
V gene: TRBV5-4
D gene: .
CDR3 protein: CASSLGRSATGELFF
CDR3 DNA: TGTGCCAGCAGTCTAGGCAGGTCGGCCACCGGGGAGCTGTTTTTT

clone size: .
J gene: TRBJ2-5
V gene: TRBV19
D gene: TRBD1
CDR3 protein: CASSHQGRTGPTRETQYF
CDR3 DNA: TGTGCCAGTAGCCATCAGGGGAGGACAGGGCCTACAAGAGAGACCCAGTACTTC

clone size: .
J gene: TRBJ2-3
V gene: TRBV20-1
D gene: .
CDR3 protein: CSARSSPSTDTQYF
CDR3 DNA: TGCAGTGCTAGATCGTCTCCTAGCACAGATACGCAGTATTTT

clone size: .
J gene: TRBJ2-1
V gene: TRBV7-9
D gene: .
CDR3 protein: CASSLGLAGQFF
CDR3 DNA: TGTGCCAGCAGCCTTGGCCTCGCTGGGCAGTTCTTC

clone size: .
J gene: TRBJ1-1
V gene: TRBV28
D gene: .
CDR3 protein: CASRPNGYWTEAFF
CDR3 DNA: TGTGCCAGCAGGCCGAACGGGTATTGGACTGAAGCTTTCTTT

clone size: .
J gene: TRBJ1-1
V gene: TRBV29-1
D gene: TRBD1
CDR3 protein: CSVGTGGNTEAFF
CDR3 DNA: TGCAGCGTGGGGACAGGCGGGAACACTGAAGCTTTCTTT

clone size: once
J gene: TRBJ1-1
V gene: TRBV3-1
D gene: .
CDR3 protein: CASILSRGTTNTEAFF
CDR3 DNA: TGTGCCAGCATCCTAAGCCGGGGGACAACCAACACTGAAGCTTTCTTT

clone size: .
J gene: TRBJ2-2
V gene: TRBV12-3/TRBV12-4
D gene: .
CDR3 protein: CASSFPPGELFF
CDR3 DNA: TGTGCCAGCAGTTTTCCCCCCGGGGAGCTGTTTTTT

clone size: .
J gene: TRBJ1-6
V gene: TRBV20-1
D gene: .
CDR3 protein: CSASDRGSRDSPLHF
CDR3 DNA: TGCAGTGCTAGTGATCGGGGGAGTAGGGATTCACCCCTCCACTTT

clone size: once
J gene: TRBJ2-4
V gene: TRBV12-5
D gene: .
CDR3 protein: CASGLGGGRRNIQYF
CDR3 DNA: TGTGCTAGTGGTTTGGGTGGAGGACGGAGAAACATTCAGTACTTC

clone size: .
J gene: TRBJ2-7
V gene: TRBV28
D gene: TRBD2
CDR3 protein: CASIRPGGYEQYF
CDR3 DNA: TGTGCCAGCATCAGACCGGGGGGCTACGAGCAGTACTTC

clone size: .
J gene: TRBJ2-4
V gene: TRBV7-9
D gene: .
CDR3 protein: CASSSGQNIQYF
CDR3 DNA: TGTGCCAGCAGCTCTGGACAAAACATTCAGTACTTC

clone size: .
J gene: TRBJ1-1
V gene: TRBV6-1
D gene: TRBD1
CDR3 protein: CASSSATGGTEAFF
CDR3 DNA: TGTGCCAGCAGTTCCGCCACAGGGGGCACTGAAGCTTTCTTT

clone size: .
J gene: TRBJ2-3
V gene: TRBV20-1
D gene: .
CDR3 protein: CSAPGPGLLGSTDTQYF
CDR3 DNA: TGCAGTGCTCCAGGACCGGGCCTCCTGGGAAGCACAGATACGCAGTATTTT

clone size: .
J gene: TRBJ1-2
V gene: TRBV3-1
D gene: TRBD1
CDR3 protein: CASGQPGQTKDGYGYTF
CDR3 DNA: TGTGCCAGCGGCCAACCGGGACAGACGAAGGATGGCTATGGCTACACCTTC

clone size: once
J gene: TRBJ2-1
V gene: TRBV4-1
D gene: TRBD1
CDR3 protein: CASSPQGVYNEQFF
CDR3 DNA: TGCGCCAGCAGCCCACAGGGGGTCTACAATGAGCAGTTCTTC

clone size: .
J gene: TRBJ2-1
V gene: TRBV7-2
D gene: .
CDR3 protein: CASSSWTGREFF
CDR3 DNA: TGTGCCAGCAGCTCCTGGACGGGTCGGGAGTTCTTC

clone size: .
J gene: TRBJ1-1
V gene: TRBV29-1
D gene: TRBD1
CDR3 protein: CSVRGRNMNTEAFF
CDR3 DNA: TGCAGCGTCAGGGGGCGGAACATGAACACTGAAGCTTTCTTT

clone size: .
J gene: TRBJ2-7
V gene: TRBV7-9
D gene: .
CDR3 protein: CASSPYNQGGEQYF
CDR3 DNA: TGTGCCAGCAGTCCTTACAACCAAGGAGGCGAGCAGTACTTC

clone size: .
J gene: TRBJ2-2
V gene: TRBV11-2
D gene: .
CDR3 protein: CASSLDVLNTGELFF
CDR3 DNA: TGTGCCAGCAGCTTAGATGTTTTGAACACCGGGGAGCTGTTTTTT

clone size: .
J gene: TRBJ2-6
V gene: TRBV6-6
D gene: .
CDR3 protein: CASSYEGGANVLTF
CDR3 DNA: TGTGCCAGCAGTTACGAAGGTGGGGCCAACGTCCTGACTTTC

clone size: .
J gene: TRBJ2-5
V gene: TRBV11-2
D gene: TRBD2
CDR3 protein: CASSPTSGGAETQYF
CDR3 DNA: TGTGCCAGCAGCCCAACTAGCGGGGGGGCAGAGACCCAGTACTTC

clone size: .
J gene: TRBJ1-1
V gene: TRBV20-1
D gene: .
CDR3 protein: CSAGGRDLSTEAFF
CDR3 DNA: TGCAGTGCAGGGGGGAGGGATCTGAGCACTGAAGCTTTCTTT

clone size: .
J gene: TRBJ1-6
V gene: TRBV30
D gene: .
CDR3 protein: CAWRDRNNSPLHF
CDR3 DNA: TGTGCCTGGAGGGACCGGAATAATTCACCCCTCCACTTT

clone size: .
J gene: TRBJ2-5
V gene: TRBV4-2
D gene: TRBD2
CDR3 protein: CASSQDEGFGRQETQYF
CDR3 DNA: TGTGCCAGCAGCCAAGATGAGGGTTTCGGGAGGCAAGAGACCCAGTACTTC

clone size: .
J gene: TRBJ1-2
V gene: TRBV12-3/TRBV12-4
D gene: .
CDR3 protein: CASSFNRGDGYTF
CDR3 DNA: TGTGCCAGCAGTTTTAATCGGGGGGATGGCTACACCTTC

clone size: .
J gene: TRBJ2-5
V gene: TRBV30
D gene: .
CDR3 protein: CAWSVSLQETQYF
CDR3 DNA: TGTGCCTGGAGTGTAAGCCTCCAAGAGACCCAGTACTTC

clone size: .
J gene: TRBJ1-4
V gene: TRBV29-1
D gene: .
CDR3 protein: CSVEAEGGFGEKLFF
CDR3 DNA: TGCAGCGTTGAAGCCGAGGGGGGATTCGGTGAAAAACTGTTTTTT

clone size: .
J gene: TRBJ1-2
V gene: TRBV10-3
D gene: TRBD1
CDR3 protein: CAISDKTGGPYGYTF
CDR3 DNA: TGTGCCATCAGTGATAAGACAGGGGGACCCTATGGCTACACCTTC

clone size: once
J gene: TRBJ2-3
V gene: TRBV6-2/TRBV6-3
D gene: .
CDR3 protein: CASSLTESTDTQYF
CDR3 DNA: TGTGCCAGCAGCCTGACAGAAAGCACAGATACGCAGTATTTT

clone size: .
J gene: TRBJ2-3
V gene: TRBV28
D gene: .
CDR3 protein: CASSSAAQGDTQYF
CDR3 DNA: TGTGCCAGCAGTTCCGCGGCTCAGGGAGATACGCAGTATTTT

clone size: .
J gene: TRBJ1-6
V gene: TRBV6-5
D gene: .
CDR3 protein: CASPESPLHF
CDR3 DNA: TGTGCCAGCCCCGAATCACCCCTCCACTTT

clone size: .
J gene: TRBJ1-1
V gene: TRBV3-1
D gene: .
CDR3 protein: CASSQGGGGLSEAFF
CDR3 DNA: TGTGCCAGCAGCCAAGGGGGAGGGGGTCTTTCTGAAGCTTTCTTT

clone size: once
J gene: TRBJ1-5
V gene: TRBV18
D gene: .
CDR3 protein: CASSPTGQGNQPQHF
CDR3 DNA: TGTGCCAGCTCACCAACAGGGCAGGGCAATCAGCCCCAGCATTTT

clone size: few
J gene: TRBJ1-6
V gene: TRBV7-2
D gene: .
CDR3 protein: CASSVQGLAGSPLHF
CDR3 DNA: TGTGCCAGCAGCGTTCAGGGCCTTGCGGGTTCACCCCTCCACTTT

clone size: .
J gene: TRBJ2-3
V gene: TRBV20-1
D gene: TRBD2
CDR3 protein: CSAPGLVDTQYF
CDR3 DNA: TGCAGTGCTCCGGGACTAGTAGATACGCAGTATTTT

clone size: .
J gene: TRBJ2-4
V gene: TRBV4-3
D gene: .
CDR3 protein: CASSQVLISLAKNIQYF
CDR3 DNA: TGCGCCAGCAGCCAAGTATTGATCAGTCTAGCCAAAAACATTCAGTACTTC

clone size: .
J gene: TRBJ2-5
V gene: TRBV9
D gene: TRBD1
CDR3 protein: CASSRGTAGETQYF
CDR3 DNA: TGTGCCAGCAGCAGGGGGACAGCCGGTGAGACCCAGTACTTC

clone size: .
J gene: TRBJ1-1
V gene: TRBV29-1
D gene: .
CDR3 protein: CSVGSDGRNTEAFF
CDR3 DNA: TGCAGCGTTGGAAGCGACGGACGAAACACTGAAGCTTTCTTT

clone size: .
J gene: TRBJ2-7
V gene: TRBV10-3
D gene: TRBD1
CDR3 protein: CAIKGQGGDEQYF
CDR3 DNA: TGTGCCATCAAAGGACAGGGCGGCGACGAGCAGTACTTC

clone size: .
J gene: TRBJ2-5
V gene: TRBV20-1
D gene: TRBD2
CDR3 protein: CSARFGGGVQETQYF
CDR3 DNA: TGCAGTGCTAGATTTGGCGGGGGGGTACAAGAGACCCAGTACTTC

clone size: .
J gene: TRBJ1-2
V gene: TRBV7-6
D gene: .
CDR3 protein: CASSLGGTSNYGYTF
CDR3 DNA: TGTGCCAGCAGCCTCGGGGGAACCTCTAACTATGGCTACACCTTC

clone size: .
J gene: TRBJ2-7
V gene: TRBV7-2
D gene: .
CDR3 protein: CASSPGLQGGSYEQYF
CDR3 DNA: TGTGCCAGCAGCCCGGGACTTCAGGGGGGGAGCTACGAGCAGTACTTC

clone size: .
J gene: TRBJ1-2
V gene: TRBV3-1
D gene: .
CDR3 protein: CASTRAGLNYGYTF
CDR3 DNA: TGTGCCAGCACCAGGGCAGGGCTTAACTATGGCTACACCTTC

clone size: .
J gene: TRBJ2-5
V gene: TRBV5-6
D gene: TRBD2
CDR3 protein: CASSFGWREGLETQYF
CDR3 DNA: TGTGCCAGCAGCTTTGGGTGGCGGGAGGGCCTGGAGACCCAGTACTTC

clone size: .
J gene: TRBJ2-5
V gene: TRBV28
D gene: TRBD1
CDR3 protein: CASSLPPLNRGQETQYF
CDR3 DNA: TGTGCCAGCAGTTTACCCCCCCTGAACAGGGGACAAGAGACCCAGTACTTC

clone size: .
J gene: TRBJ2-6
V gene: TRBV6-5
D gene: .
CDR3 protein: CASSYRPASVLTF
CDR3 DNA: TGTGCCAGCAGTTACCGCCCTGCCAGTGTCCTGACTTTC

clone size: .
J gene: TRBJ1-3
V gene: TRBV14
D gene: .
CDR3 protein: CASSRFASGNTIYF
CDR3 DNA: TGTGCCAGCAGCCGTTTTGCCTCTGGAAACACCATATATTTT

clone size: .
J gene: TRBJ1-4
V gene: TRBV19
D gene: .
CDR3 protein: CASSIDIPGGDEKLFF
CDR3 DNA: TGTGCCAGTAGTATAGATATCCCGGGAGGGGATGAAAAACTGTTTTTT

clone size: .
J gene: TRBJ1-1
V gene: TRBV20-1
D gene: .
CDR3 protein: CSARAGHPNTEAFF
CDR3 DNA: TGCAGTGCTAGAGCGGGACATCCGAACACTGAAGCTTTCTTT

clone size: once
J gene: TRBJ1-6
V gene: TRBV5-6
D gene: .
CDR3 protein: CASSRSTGYGNSPLHF
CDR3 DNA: TGTGCCAGCAGCCGCAGCACAGGGTACGGTAATTCACCCCTCCACTTT

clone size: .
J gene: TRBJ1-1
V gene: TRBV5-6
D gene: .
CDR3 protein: CASGFTGRLGAFF
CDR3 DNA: TGTGCTTCGGGGTTTACGGGACGTTTGGGAGCTTTCTTT